A selection of T cell receptor beta chains follows, all from one sample in a study of blood T cell repertoires in COVID-19. Assay: immunoSEQ multiplex PCR; the TCRdb copy retains only in-frame clones and omits some. This sample has approximately 200,000 clones, with about 88% found just once. The specimen sequenced was peripheral blood. Every receptor here comes from a man aged 35 to 55 with acute or convalescent COVID-19. CDR3s include the opening cysteine and the closing phenylalanine or tryptophan. Each record gives: CDR3 DNA, CDR3 protein, D gene, clone size, V gene, J gene. A D gene is named only where the DNA matches it firmly. For some rows the clone size is stated as once, few or many, or as a class when expanded; others skip it.

TGTGCCAGCAGCTTGCTGAGTTCTAACTATGGCTACACCTTC	CASSLLSSNYGYTF	.	.	TRBV5-4	TRBJ1-2
TGTGCCAGCAGCGGGGGACTAGCGGGGGGTATGGACGAGCAGTACTTC	CASSGGLAGGMDEQYF	TRBD2	.	TRBV7-2	TRBJ2-7
TGTGCCTGGGCGGGACTCTCCAATTCACCCCTCCACTTT	CAWAGLSNSPLHF	.	.	TRBV30	TRBJ1-6
TGTGCCAGCAGTTCCGGACAGTACAATGAGCAGTTCTTC	CASSSGQYNEQFF	.	.	TRBV5-4	TRBJ2-1
TGTGCCAGCAGCTTTGACAGCCTGCCGGGTGCTGAGCAGTTCTTC	CASSFDSLPGAEQFF	.	.	TRBV5-6	TRBJ2-1
TGTGCCAGCAGCCTGGGACAGCGGACTGAAGCTTTCTTT	CASSLGQRTEAFF	TRBD1	.	TRBV7-9	TRBJ1-1
TGTGCCAGCAGCGTCGACGCACTGGGCAGAAATGAGCAGTTCTTC	CASSVDALGRNEQFF	.	.	TRBV6-4	TRBJ2-1
TGTGCTAGCAGCTTAGTACCCCGGCTAGCGGGGGGCGGCTACAATGAGCAGTTCTTC	CASSLVPRLAGGGYNEQFF	TRBD2	.	TRBV7-7	TRBJ2-1
TGTGCCAGCAGCTTCCGGGACAGAGGAAACACCATATATTTT	CASSFRDRGNTIYF	TRBD1	.	TRBV7-8	TRBJ1-3
TGTGCCAGCATCCGGGACAGGGAATACACTGAAGCTTTCTTT	CASIRDREYTEAFF	TRBD1	.	TRBV6-5	TRBJ1-1
TGTGCCAGCAGCTCCATTAACGCCGGGACAGACTATGGCTACACCTTC	CASSSINAGTDYGYTF	TRBD1	.	TRBV11-2	TRBJ1-2
TGTGCCAGCAGCGTAGTCGAGGCCTATAATGAAAAACTGTTTTTT	CASSVVEAYNEKLFF	.	.	TRBV9	TRBJ1-4
TGTGCCAGCAGCTTAGCGCAGGACAGGGAATATGGCTACACCTTC	CASSLAQDREYGYTF	TRBD1	.	TRBV7-9	TRBJ1-2
TGTGCCAGCTCACCGGTCAGGGGGCCGGATGGCTACACCTTC	CASSPVRGPDGYTF	TRBD1	.	TRBV18	TRBJ1-2
TGTGCCAGCAGCCCGAACCGTCCACCCAGGACAGCCAGCACAGATACGCAGTATTTT	CASSPNRPPRTASTDTQYF	.	once	TRBV5-4	TRBJ2-3
TGTGCCAGAAGCTTGGCAGGGGCTAGCTCCTACAATGAGCAGTTCTTC	CARSLAGASSYNEQFF	.	many	TRBV5-3	TRBJ2-1
TGTGCCAGCAGCATTCGACAGGCTGGTGAAAAACTGTTTTTT	CASSIRQAGEKLFF	.	.	TRBV7-2	TRBJ1-4
TGTGCCAGCAGCGTAGATATCGGGGACTCTGGAAACACCATATATTTT	CASSVDIGDSGNTIYF	.	once	TRBV9	TRBJ1-3
TGCGCCAGCAGCTTGGACCGGGTCTGGGGCTACACCTTC	CASSLDRVWGYTF	.	.	TRBV5-1	TRBJ1-2
TGTGCCAGCAGCCAATCGGGAGGACTTAACTATGGCTACACCTTC	CASSQSGGLNYGYTF	.	.	TRBV16	TRBJ1-2
TGTGCCAGTACTCCCGATTCTTGGGAGCAGTACTTC	CASTPDSWEQYF	.	.	TRBV2	TRBJ2-7
TGCGCCAGCAGCTCAACCGGGACTAGCGTTATCACAGATACGCAGTATTTT	CASSSTGTSVITDTQYF	TRBD2	once	TRBV5-1	TRBJ2-3
TGTGCCAGTAGTAGTAAACCGGACAGACGCAATGAAAAACTGTTTTTT	CASSSKPDRRNEKLFF	.	.	TRBV19	TRBJ1-4
TGTGCCAGCAGTTACACCCTAGGGACAGGCGAAGCTTTCTTT	CASSYTLGTGEAFF	TRBD1	.	TRBV6-5	TRBJ1-1
TGCGCCAGCAGCCCCGTGGCAGGGATGGTTTATGGCTACACCTTC	CASSPVAGMVYGYTF	.	.	TRBV4-1	TRBJ1-2
TGTGCCAGCACCTGGGACAGAGGGAACTATGGCTACACCTTC	CASTWDRGNYGYTF	TRBD1	once	TRBV2	TRBJ1-2
TGTGCCAGCAGGACGGAGAATCAGCCCCAGCATTTT	CASRTENQPQHF	.	once	TRBV28	TRBJ1-5
TGTGCCAGTAGTATTCAGGCAGGGAACACTGAAGCTTTCTTT	CASSIQAGNTEAFF	.	.	TRBV19	TRBJ1-1
TGTGCCAGCAGTACCGGCCGGGGCTACAATGAGCAGTTCTTC	CASSTGRGYNEQFF	.	.	TRBV16	TRBJ2-1
TGTGCCAGCAGCCCTGGGGGGGAGGCGCAGTATTTT	CASSPGGEAQYF	TRBD2	.	TRBV5-4	TRBJ2-3
TGTGCCAGCAGCGCCGGGGGTGCGAGGGGGCAGAATTCACCCCTCCACTTT	CASSAGGARGQNSPLHF	TRBD1	.	TRBV9	TRBJ1-6
TGTGCCAGCAGCCGACTGCAGGGGGCTAAAAATTCACCCCTCCACTTT	CASSRLQGAKNSPLHF	TRBD1	.	TRBV27	TRBJ1-6
TGTGCTAGTGGTTTGGGGGGCGGCGGCGGGGAGCTGTTTTTT	CASGLGGGGGELFF	.	.	TRBV12-5	TRBJ2-2
TGTGCCAGCAGCCAACCGGGACAGGAGTTTGGCTACACCTTC	CASSQPGQEFGYTF	TRBD1	.	TRBV5-4	TRBJ1-2
TGTGCCAGCTCACCTCCGGACAGGGGGAGAAATGAGCAGTTCTTC	CASSPPDRGRNEQFF	TRBD1	.	TRBV18	TRBJ2-1
TGTGCCAGTAGTATCGGAGGGACCCGCTCTGGGGCCAACGTCCTGACTTTC	CASSIGGTRSGANVLTF	.	.	TRBV19	TRBJ2-6
TGTGCCAGCAGAGCTGGGACAGTGAACACTGAAGCTTTCTTT	CASRAGTVNTEAFF	TRBD1	.	TRBV2	TRBJ1-1
TGTGCCACCACAAGACAGGAACCTAACTATGGCTACACCTTC	CATTRQEPNYGYTF	.	.	TRBV2	TRBJ1-2
TGTGCCACCAGTGATAAGGGGACTGAAGCTTTCTTT	CATSDKGTEAFF	.	.	TRBV24-1	TRBJ1-1
TGTGCCAGCAGCGACCAGCGGGTGATGAACAATGAGCAGTTCTTC	CASSDQRVMNNEQFF	.	.	TRBV9	TRBJ2-1
TGTGCCAGCAGTCCCACAGGCGCCAACACTGAAGCTTTCTTT	CASSPTGANTEAFF	.	once	TRBV6-5	TRBJ1-1
TGTGCCAGCAGCTCCCGGGGGTTAGCGGCTTTTCAAGAGACCCAGTACTTC	CASSSRGLAAFQETQYF	.	.	TRBV9	TRBJ2-5
TGTGCCAGCACCAGGACAGTTCGGGAGCTGTTTTTT	CASTRTVRELFF	.	few	TRBV12-3/TRBV12-4	TRBJ2-2
TGTGCCTGGATCACGAGGGGGCAAGGAAACACCATATATTTT	CAWITRGQGNTIYF	TRBD1	.	TRBV30	TRBJ1-3
TGTGCCAGCAGCTTAGGCCAGGGTAACTCCCTCCACTTT	CASSLGQGNSLHF	.	.	TRBV7-9	TRBJ1-6